The rows below give T cell receptor beta chains drawn from one sample of a study of T cells after yellow fever vaccination. From the 5' RACE reads, TCRdb called clonotypes with MiXCR, one entry per CDR3 protein. The sample records a few hundred thousand distinct CDR3 sequences, about 3.9% being singletons. The sample consisted of PBMCs, taken 15 days after the yellow fever booster vaccination. These TCRs come from a man aged 18 to 30 who received the YFV17D yellow fever vaccine. Both conserved end residues are part of each CDR3. The D gene is left open where the match is weak. Expanded clones get a size class; other rows say once, few or many, or leave the size out.

>many|TRBJ1-2|TRBV10-2|.
CASSDLIGQDNYGYTF
TGCGCCAGCAGTGATCTGATAGGCCAGGATAACTATGGCTACACCTTC
>few|TRBJ2-3|TRBV7-9|.
CASSSLSSWGTQYF
TGTGCCAGCAGCTCCCTGTCGAGTTGGGGTACGCAGTATTTT
>many|TRBJ1-4|TRBV20-1|.
CSASPGRYNEKLFF
TGCAGTGCTAGTCCAGGGCGGTATAATGAAAAACTGTTTTTT
>many|TRBJ1-1|TRBV20-1|TRBD1
CSARKTGTSNTEAFF
TGCAGTGCTAGAAAGACAGGGACCTCTAATACTGAAGCTTTCTTT
>many|TRBJ1-3|TRBV20-1|.
CSARDGRNTIYF
TGCAGTGCTAGAGATGGCAGGAACACCATATATTTT
>many|TRBJ2-4|TRBV5-4|.
CASSFWEDIQYF
TGTGCCAGCAGCTTTTGGGAAGACATTCAGTACTTC
>many|TRBJ1-6|TRBV2|TRBD1
CASSLRGDRVNSPLHF
TGTGCCAGCAGCCTTCGGGGGGACAGGGTTAATTCACCCCTCCACTTT
>many|TRBJ1-1|TRBV5-1|TRBD1
CASSGDRANTEAFF
TGCGCCAGCAGCGGGGACAGGGCGAACACTGAAGCTTTCTTT
>few|TRBJ1-2|TRBV5-1|.
CASSGDPDDYGYTF
TGCGCCAGCAGCGGCGACCCAGATGATTATGGCTACACCTTC
>.|TRBJ2-4|TRBV19|TRBD2
CASTEGGSGATFKAKNIQYF
TGTGCCAGTACCGAAGGAGGGAGCGGGGCGACCTTCAAAGCCAAAAACATTCAGTACTTC
>many|TRBJ2-3|TRBV12-3/TRBV12-4|TRBD1
CASSPPGQVQDTQYF
TGTGCCAGCAGTCCCCCGGGACAGGTCCAAGATACGCAGTATTTT
>.|TRBJ1-6|TRBV3-1|.
CASSQDLGPYNSPLHF
TGTGCCAGCAGCCAAGATTTGGGGCCCTATAATTCACCCCTCCACTTT
>many|TRBJ1-3|TRBV5-1|.
CASSLGADFSGNTIYF
TGCGCCAGCAGCTTGGGGGCTGACTTCTCTGGAAACACCATATATTTT
>.|TRBJ2-3|TRBV2|TRBD2
CASNPLAGAGDTQYF
TGTGCCAGCAACCCTCTAGCGGGGGCAGGGGATACGCAGTATTTT
>many|TRBJ2-3|TRBV7-9|.
CASSLGQSSDTQYF
TGTGCCAGCAGCCTCGGACAGAGTTCAGATACGCAGTATTTT
>many|TRBJ2-3|TRBV13|TRBD2
CASSYSGEVDTQYF
TGTGCCAGCAGTTATAGCGGGGAGGTAGATACGCAGTATTTT
>many|TRBJ2-3|TRBV4-3|.
CASSQGGNADTQYF
TGCGCCAGCAGCCAAGGTGGTAATGCAGATACGCAGTATTTT
>many|TRBJ2-7|TRBV5-1|.
CASSLVPRSSYEQYF
TGCGCCAGCAGCTTGGTACCTAGGAGCTCCTACGAGCAGTACTTC
>many|TRBJ1-3|TRBV20-1|.
CSAKDTGSGNTIYF
TGCAGTGCCAAGGACACAGGCTCTGGAAACACCATATATTTT
>many|TRBJ2-2|TRBV18|TRBD1
CASSPAGTANTGELFF
TGTGCCAGCTCACCGGCCGGGACAGCGAACACCGGGGAGCTGTTTTTT
>many|TRBJ1-5|TRBV11-2|.
CASSSEGVGHF
TGTGCCAGCAGCTCGGAGGGGGTAGGGCATTTT
>many|TRBJ2-3|TRBV5-1|.
CASSSGTPGNTQYF
TGCGCCAGCAGCTCCGGGACGCCGGGAAATACGCAGTATTTT
>many|TRBJ2-1|TRBV5-1|TRBD2
CASSRAGVDEQFF
TGCGCCAGCAGTCGAGCGGGGGTCGATGAGCAGTTCTTC
>many|TRBJ2-3|TRBV4-3|.
CASSQVGPTPLGGTQYF
TGCGCCAGCAGCCAAGTCGGTCCTACGCCCCTGGGAGGTACGCAGTATTTT
>many|TRBJ2-5|TRBV29-1|.
CSVGGITQYF
TGCAGCGTTGGAGGGATCACCCAGTACTTC
>many|TRBJ1-4|TRBV6-1|.
CASSEAPKEKLFF
TGTGCCAGCAGTGAAGCACCCAAGGAAAAACTGTTTTTT
>many|TRBJ1-1|TRBV7-2|.
CASSLGRAVNTEAFF
TGTGCCAGCAGCTTAGGCAGGGCCGTGAACACTGAAGCTTTCTTT
>many|TRBJ2-5|TRBV5-1|.
CASSWTGKETQYF
TGCGCCAGCAGCTGGACGGGAAAAGAGACCCAGTACTTC
>many|TRBJ2-1|TRBV6-2/TRBV6-3|.
CASSYQARDYNEQFF
TGTGCCAGCAGTTATCAAGCGCGGGACTACAATGAGCAGTTCTTC
>many|TRBJ2-1|TRBV20-1|.
CSARGLTGAHEQFF
TGCAGTGCTAGAGGGTTGACGGGGGCTCATGAGCAGTTCTTC
>many|TRBJ2-3|TRBV5-1|.
CASSLVPGGTDTQYF
TGCGCCAGCAGCTTGGTTCCGGGGGGCACAGATACGCAGTATTTT
>many|TRBJ2-5|TRBV4-2|TRBD1
CASSQELQGAETQYF
TGTGCCAGCAGCCAAGAGCTACAGGGGGCAGAGACCCAGTACTTC
>many|TRBJ1-1|TRBV18|.
CASSPPVRKEAFF
TGTGCCAGCTCACCGCCCGTGCGGAAAGAAGCTTTCTTT
>many|TRBJ1-2|TRBV10-3|.
CAIKEYENGYTF
TGTGCCATCAAAGAGTACGAGAATGGCTACACCTTC
>.|TRBJ2-7|TRBV7-9|TRBD1
CASSTRQGYEQYF
TGTGCCAGCAGCACACGACAGGGCTACGAGCAGTACTTC
>few|TRBJ1-5|TRBV27|.
CASSLWGGAYSNQPQHF
TGTGCCAGCAGTTTATGGGGGGGGGCATATAGCAATCAGCCCCAGCATTTT
>many|TRBJ1-3|TRBV7-9|TRBD1
CASSPGTAKAGNTIYF
TGTGCCAGCAGCCCCGGGACAGCTAAGGCTGGAAACACCATATATTTT
>many|TRBJ2-3|TRBV7-2|.
CASRYPAGVDTQYF
TGTGCCAGCAGGTATCCCGCCGGGGTTGATACGCAGTATTTT
>many|TRBJ2-5|TRBV12-3/TRBV12-4|.
CASSLFRETQYF
TGTGCCAGCAGTTTGTTTAGAGAGACCCAGTACTTC
>many|TRBJ1-1|TRBV4-3|.
CASSQGLGTEAFF
TGCGCCAGCAGCCAAGGTCTGGGGACTGAAGCTTTCTTT
>many|TRBJ2-3|TRBV11-3|.
CASSLGAAEGTDTQYF
TGTGCCAGCAGCTTGGGGGCCGCCGAAGGCACAGATACGCAGTATTTT
>.|TRBJ1-1|TRBV5-4|.
CASSPDLDTEAFF
TGTGCCAGCAGCCCGGACTTGGACACTGAAGCTTTCTTT
>.|TRBJ2-1|TRBV9|TRBD1
CASKKGADSYNEQFF
TGTGCCAGCAAGAAGGGGGCAGACTCCTACAATGAGCAGTTCTTC
>many|TRBJ2-3|TRBV29-1|.
CSVPGQGNTDTQYF
TGCAGCGTGCCGGGGCAGGGGAACACAGATACGCAGTATTTT